The source of this T cell receptor beta chain is a study of blood T cells in healthy people across ages. For the study at large: For every two T cells, template switching captured about one barcoded beta molecule. Study-level points and caveats: Any conclusive comparison of naive versus antigen-experienced cells was prevented by using unsorted PBMCs.

This clonotype was counted only a few times. Its specificity is not known. The study recruited healthy Caucasian donors from Russia who were aged about 6 to 95. A second PCR, run for roughly 7 to 12 cycles, used a sample-barcoded 5' primer plus a J-beta primer mix. TCRdb recomputed calls from the 5' RACE reads with MiXCR, one row per CDR3 protein. The table lists approximately 730,000 distinct CDR3 sequences, roughly 45% of them singletons. V shed 6 bases, J shed 0 bases, and the junction held 13 bases outside the gene matches. CDR3 length: 17 amino acids. CDR1 and CDR2 (germline): SNHLY, FYNNEI. This TCR came from a woman aged 55 to 70 in good health. Sequenced: blood. The V and J genes are TRBV2 and TRBJ1-2; 7 bases agree with TRBD1. This CDR3 is CASSILTGSPANYGYTF. The DNA for the CDR3 is TGTGCCAGCAGCATTCTGACAGGGAGCCCAGCTAACTATGGCTACACCTTC.